Given below is one T cell receptor (beta chain) in context. PCR used 60 Vbeta primers and 13 Jbeta primers. The authors' processing: The authors later counted 65 million to 80 million unique TCR beta chains, 8.5 million to 13 million of them shared. Produced via immunoSEQ multiplex PCR; TCRdb's table is partial and in-frame only. The V and J calls and clone size come from that table; D and trimming were worked out from the DNA. The sample consists of 150,000 or so clones, roughly 80% of them appearing once. The V segment lost 0 bases and the J segment 1 base; nucleotides outside the gene matches: 1. Germline lookup yields CDR1 SGHNT and CDR2 YYREEE (reference sequence). The CDR3 extends over 15 amino acids. The data were obtained in a study of cytomegalovirus exposure and HLA in healthy donors.

The sequence was obtained from a woman under 30 in good health and CMV-seronegative. Sequencing was performed on PBMCs. The chain recombines TRBV5-4 with TRBJ1-5; 7 positions agree with TRBD1. CDR3 sequence: CASSLGGQSNQPQHF. The CDR3 DNA sequence: TGTGCCAGCAGCTTGGGGGGACAGAGCAATCAGCCCCAGCATTTT. Full variable domain (outside the CDR3, taken from reference TRBV5-4 and TRBJ1-5): ETGVTQSPTHLIKTRGQQVTLRCSSQSGHNTVSWYQQALGQGPQFIFQYYREEENGRGNFPPRFSGLQFPNYSSELNVNALELDDSALYLCASSLGGQSNQPQHFGDGTRLSIL.